The source of this TCR beta chain is a study of T cells in Graves' hyperthyroidism and ophthalmopathy. This clonotype was observed a handful of times. Per germline, CDR1 LNHNV and CDR2 YYDKDF (reference sequence). This CDR3 region has 15 residues. Between the trimmed V and J ends, which lost 1 base and 7 bases, there was a span of 11 bases. Amplification of TCR beta CDR3 regions used RNA as the template. HTBI primers were employed in a first-round RT-PCR of the TCR CDR3. TCRdb itself ran the multiplex PCR reads through MiXCR, one entry per CDR3 protein. The repertoire holds hundreds of thousands of distinct CDR3 sequences, with 16% as singletons.

The receptor was isolated from a woman in her thirties or forties with Graves' ophthalmopathy. The chain recombines TRBV15 with TRBJ1-6; TRBD1 is a possible D gene (6 bases). The sample was blood. The CDR3 DNA reads as TGTGCCACCAGCAGAGTCATAGGGGGGAATTCACCCCTCCACTTT. It translates to CATSRVIGGNSPLHF.